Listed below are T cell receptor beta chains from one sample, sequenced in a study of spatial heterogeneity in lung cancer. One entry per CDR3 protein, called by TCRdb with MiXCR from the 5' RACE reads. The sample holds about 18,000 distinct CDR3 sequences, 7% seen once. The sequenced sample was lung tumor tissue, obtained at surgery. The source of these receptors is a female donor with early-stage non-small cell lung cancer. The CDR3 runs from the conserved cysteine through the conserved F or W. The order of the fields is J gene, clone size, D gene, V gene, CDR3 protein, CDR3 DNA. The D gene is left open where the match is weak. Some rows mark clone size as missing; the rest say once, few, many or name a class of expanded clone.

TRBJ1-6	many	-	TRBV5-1	CASSSLNSPLHF	TGCGCCAGCAGCTCTTTAAATTCACCCCTCCACTTT
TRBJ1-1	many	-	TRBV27	CASSLMGGVTEAFF	TGTGCCAGCAGTTTGATGGGGGGGGTCACTGAAGCTTTCTTT
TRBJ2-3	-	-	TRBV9	CASSVEGSISTQYF	TGTGCCAGCAGCGTAGAGGGTAGTATTTCTACGCAGTATTTT
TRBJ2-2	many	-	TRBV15	CATSGGDIPGELFF	TGTGCCACCAGCGGAGGGGACATCCCCGGGGAGCTGTTTTTT
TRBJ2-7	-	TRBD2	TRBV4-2	CASSQETAGVTGEQYF	TGTGCCAGCAGCCAAGAGACGGCGGGGGTCACCGGCGAGCAGTACTTC
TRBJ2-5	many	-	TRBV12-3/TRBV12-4	CASSFGSKETQYF	TGTGCCAGCAGTTTTGGGAGCAAAGAGACCCAGTACTTC
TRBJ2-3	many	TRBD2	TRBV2	CASTPGGGDTDTQYF	TGTGCCAGCACCCCCGGCGGGGGGGACACAGATACGCAGTATTTT
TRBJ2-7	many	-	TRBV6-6	CASSNGGTGAYEQYF	TGTGCCAGCAGTAATGGGGGTACAGGAGCCTACGAGCAGTACTTC
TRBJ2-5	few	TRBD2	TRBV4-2	CASSQDWSGGGETQYF	TGTGCCAGCAGCCAAGATTGGAGCGGGGGAGGAGAGACCCAGTACTTC
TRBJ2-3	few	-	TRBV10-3	CAISEATDTQYF	TGTGCCATCAGTGAGGCCACAGATACGCAGTATTTT
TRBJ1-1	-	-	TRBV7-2	CASSAYRSSNTEAFF	TGTGCCAGCAGCGCGTACAGGAGTTCAAACACTGAAGCTTTCTTT
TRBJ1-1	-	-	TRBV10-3	CAISDESLGNTEAFF	TGTGCCATCAGTGACGAGTCTTTGGGGAACACTGAAGCTTTCTTT
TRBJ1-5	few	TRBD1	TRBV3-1	CASSPPGQGGQPQHF	TGTGCCAGCAGCCCTCCGGGACAGGGGGGTCAGCCCCAGCATTTT
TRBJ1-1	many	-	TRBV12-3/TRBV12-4	CASSLLGTEAFF	TGTGCCAGCAGTTTACTGGGAACTGAAGCTTTCTTT
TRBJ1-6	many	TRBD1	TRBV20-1	CSARDRGLGNSPLHF	TGCAGTGCCAGGGACAGGGGGCTGGGGAATTCACCCCTCCACTTT
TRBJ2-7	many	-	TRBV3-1	CASSQQASSYEQYF	TGTGCCAGCAGCCAACAGGCTAGCTCCTACGAGCAGTACTTC
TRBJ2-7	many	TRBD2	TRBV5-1	CASSFGTSGGPKYYEQYF	TGCGCCAGCAGCTTCGGGACTAGCGGGGGGCCGAAATACTACGAGCAGTACTTC
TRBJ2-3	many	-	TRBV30	CAWKKGLTTDTQYF	TGTGCCTGGAAAAAGGGACTTACCACAGATACGCAGTATTTT
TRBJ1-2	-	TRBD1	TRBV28	CASRKTGQLTRGYTF	TGTGCCAGCAGGAAGACGGGACAGCTAACGCGGGGCTACACCTTC
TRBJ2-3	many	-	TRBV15	CATSSHTGLDTQYF	TGTGCCACCAGCAGTCACACCGGGTTGGATACGCAGTATTTT
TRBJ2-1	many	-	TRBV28	CASSLGYNEQFF	TGTGCCAGCAGTTTGGGTTACAATGAGCAGTTCTTC
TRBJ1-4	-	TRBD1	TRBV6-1	CASSAPDRRLLGLFF	TGTGCCAGCAGTGCCCCGGACAGGCGGTTACTCGGACTGTTTTTT
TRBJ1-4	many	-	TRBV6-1	CASGGTGEKLFF	TGTGCCAGCGGTGGTACTGGTGAAAAACTGTTTTTT
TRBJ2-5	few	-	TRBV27	CASASRAPDVGGRAQYF	TGTGCCAGCGCTAGTCGAGCCCCAGATGTGGGCGGTCGGGCCCAGTACTTC
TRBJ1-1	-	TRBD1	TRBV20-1	CSARHLRGLGDTEAFF	TGCAGTGCTAGGCACCTCAGGGGGCTGGGCGACACTGAAGCTTTCTTT
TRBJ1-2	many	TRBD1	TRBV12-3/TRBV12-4	CASSGQGYGYTF	TGTGCCAGCAGCGGACAGGGGTATGGCTACACCTTC
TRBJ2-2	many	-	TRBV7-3	CASSLNTGAGTGELFF	TGTGCCAGCAGCTTAAATACGGGGGCCGGTACCGGGGAGCTGTTTTTT
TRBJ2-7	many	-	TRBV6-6	CASSNLPPYEQYF	TGTGCCAGCAGTAACCTCCCCCCCTACGAGCAGTACTTC
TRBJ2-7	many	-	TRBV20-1	CSATNQGREQYF	TGCAGTGCTACCAACCAGGGGAGAGAGCAGTACTTC
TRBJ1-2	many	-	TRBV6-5	CASTPGSIYGYTF	TGTGCCAGCACCCCCGGCAGCATCTATGGCTACACCTTC
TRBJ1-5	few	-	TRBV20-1	CSAAPGSGQPQHF	TGCAGTGCTGCCCCTGGGTCCGGCCAGCCCCAGCATTTT
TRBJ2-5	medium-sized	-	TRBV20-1	CSARDPPQETQYF	TGCAGTGCTAGAGATCCACCTCAAGAGACCCAGTACTTC
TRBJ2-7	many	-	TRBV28	CASSLPSYYEQYF	TGTGCCAGCAGTTTACCCAGTTACTACGAGCAGTACTTC
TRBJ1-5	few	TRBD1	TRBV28	CASSFLRGGQAFNQPQHF	TGTGCCAGCAGTTTCCTACGGGGGGGACAGGCGTTCAATCAGCCCCAGCATTTT
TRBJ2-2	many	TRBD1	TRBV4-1	CASGQGATGELFF	TGCGCCAGTGGACAGGGGGCCACCGGGGAGCTGTTTTTT
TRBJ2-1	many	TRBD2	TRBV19	CASSMGGGAKHEQFF	TGTGCCAGTAGTATGGGCGGGGGGGCTAAGCATGAGCAGTTCTTC
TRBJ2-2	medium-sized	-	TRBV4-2	CASSQERTTNTGELFF	TGTGCCAGCAGCCAAGAAAGGACAACGAACACCGGGGAGCTGTTTTTT
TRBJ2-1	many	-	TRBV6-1	CASSEKVDEQFF	TGTGCCAGCAGTGAAAAAGTCGATGAGCAGTTCTTC
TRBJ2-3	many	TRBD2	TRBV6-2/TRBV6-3	CVSSTLLAAFIDTQYF	TGTGTCAGCAGTACCCTACTAGCGGCGTTTATAGATACGCAGTATTTT
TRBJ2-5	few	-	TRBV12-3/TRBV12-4	CASSSLQGGETQYF	TGTGCCAGCAGTTCGTTGCAGGGGGGAGAGACCCAGTACTTC
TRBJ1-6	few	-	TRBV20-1	CSARVPLNSPLHF	TGCAGTGCTAGAGTCCCCCTGAATTCACCCCTCCACTTT
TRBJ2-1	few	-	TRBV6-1	CASSEALGRTIYNEQFF	TGTGCCAGCAGTGAAGCGCTTGGTCGGACTATCTACAATGAGCAGTTCTTC
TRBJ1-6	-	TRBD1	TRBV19	CASSPGQENSPLHF	TGTGCCAGTAGTCCAGGACAGGAGAATTCACCCCTCCACTTT
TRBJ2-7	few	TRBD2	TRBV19	CASSFSGLAGTPQYF	TGTGCCAGTAGTTTCTCCGGACTAGCGGGGACCCCGCAGTACTTC
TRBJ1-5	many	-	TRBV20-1	CSATTMGWNNQPQHF	TGCAGTGCTACAACAATGGGGTGGAACAATCAGCCCCAGCATTTT
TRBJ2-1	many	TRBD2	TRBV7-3	CASSPTSGGYIYNEQFF	TGTGCCAGCAGCCCCACTAGCGGGGGGTATATCTACAATGAGCAGTTCTTC
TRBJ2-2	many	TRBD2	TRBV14	CASSRRLAGGTGELFF	TGTGCCAGCAGCCGACGACTAGCGGGGGGCACCGGGGAGCTGTTTTTT
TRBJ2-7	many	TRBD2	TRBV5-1	CASSPGAGGSYEQYF	TGCGCCAGCAGCCCCGGAGCGGGGGGCTCCTACGAGCAGTACTTC
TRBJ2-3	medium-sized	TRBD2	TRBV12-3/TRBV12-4	CASTRTSGGTISTDTQYF	TGTGCCAGCACCCGGACTAGCGGGGGCACGATAAGCACAGATACGCAGTATTTT
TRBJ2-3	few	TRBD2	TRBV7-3	CASSLVAGESDTQYF	TGTGCCAGCAGCTTGGTAGCGGGGGAGTCAGATACGCAGTATTTT
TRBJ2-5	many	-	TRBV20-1	CSAIPSSQETQYF	TGCAGTGCTATTCCGAGTTCCCAAGAGACCCAGTACTTC